This entry is about one TCR beta chain. The data are from a study of blood T cell repertoires in COVID-19. For the study at large: COVID-19 samples, acute and convalescent, were from the United States, Italy and Spain. Sample material is recorded as cDNA or gDNA derived from T cells, B-cell-depleted T cells, or PBMCs.

The germline V gene encodes CDR1 SGHNT and CDR2 YYREEE (reference sequence). This CDR3 has 15 amino acids. Trimming at V came to 3 bases and at J to 2 bases, leaving 5 bases not matched to a gene. Measured with immunoSEQ multiplex PCR; TCRdb has only the in-frame clones, and not every one. The sample has approximately 380,000 clones; approximately 90% are singletons. Sequencing was performed on PBMCs or T cells enriched from blood (not recorded which). V usage is TRBV5-4 and J usage is TRBJ1-2; 9 bases fit TRBD1. The clonotype comes from a woman aged 18-29 years who had recovered from COVID-19. The CDR3 sequence: CASSYWTGANYGYTF. For the CDR3, the DNA is TGTGCCAGCAGCTACTGGACAGGGGCGAACTATGGCTACACCTTC.